These 18 T cell receptor beta chains share one sample of origin, sequenced in a study of T cells in Graves' hyperthyroidism and ophthalmopathy. Amplification targeted TCR beta CDR3 regions from RNA transcripts. Carried out on the TCR CDR3, a first-round RT-PCR used the HTBI primer set. MiXCR, applied by TCRdb to the multiplex PCR reads, yields one record per CDR3 protein. In the table there are about 690,000 distinct CDR3 sequences, around 15% of which are singletons. Input material: blood. The receptors were gathered from a man in his fifties or sixties with Graves' hyperthyroidism.

Many counts were recorded for this clonotype. This chain links TRBV19 with TRBJ1-4; 10 bases match TRBD1. J was trimmed by 7 bases and V by 10 bases; bases with no gene match: 18. CDR1 is LNHDA and CDR2 is SQIVND in the germline V gene (reference sequence). The CDR3 runs 17 residues. The CDR3 here is CATSRQGADKDFEKLFF. In DNA, the CDR3 is TGTGCCACTTCGCGACAGGGGGCTGATAAGGATTTTGAAAAACTGTTTTTT.

This clonotype has ten or more counts. V and J are TRBV2 and TRBJ2-7; 7 bases align to TRBD2. The CDR3 totals 14 residues. After removal of 1 base from V and 4 bases from J, the junction contained 4 bases not matched to a gene. In germline, CDR1 is SNHLY, CDR2 FYNNEI. CDR3 nucleotide sequence: TGTGCCAGCAGTGAAGTCGGGGGGACGTACGAGCAGTACTTC. Translated: CASSEVGGTYEQYF.

This clonotype was detected ten times or more. V is TRBV12-3 or TRBV12-4 and J is TRBJ1-6; D gene uncertain. V was pared by 3 bases and J by 10 bases, with 13 bases between. The CDR3 contains 14 residues. The CDR3 reads CASSLGRTSSPLHF. The CDR3 bases are TGTGCCAGCAGTTTGGGGAGGACGAGCTCACCCCTCCACTTT.

This sequence joins TRBV5-1 and TRBJ1-1; 7 nucleotides match TRBD1. J gave up 2 bases and V 4 bases, and 8 bases lay outside the gene matches. Germline V gives CDR1 SGHRS, CDR2 YFSETQ. CDR3 length: 15 residues. For the CDR3, the DNA is TGCGCCAGCAGCCCCGGGGGACAGCTTAACACTGAAGCTTTCTTT. Protein sequence: CASSPGGQLNTEAFF.

The chain has TRBV10-2 and TRBJ1-1, with 7 positions matching TRBD1. J was trimmed by 4 bases and V by 10 bases; bases with no gene match: 12. The germline CDR1 and CDR2 sequences are WSHSY and SAAADI. The CDR3 runs 14 residues. The CDR3 coding sequence is TGCGCCACCAAAGGCGACAGGGAGAGCACTGAAGCTTTCTTT. As protein: CATKGDRESTEAFF.

A note on this clonotype: A much larger clone sits a single nucleotide away, making a read error possible. In DNA form, the CDR3 reads TGTGTCAGCAACGCAAGTGGTGGGGATACGCAGTATTTT. Protein product: CVSNASGGDTQYF. The chain carries TRBV7-2 and TRBJ2-3; D is undetermined. CDR3 size: 13 residues. Germline-derived CDR1 and CDR2 are SGHTA and FQGNSA.

There are many counts of this clonotype. The genes are TRBV28 and TRBJ2-3; D might be TRBD1 (6 bases). With 7 bases removed from V and 2 bases from J, the gap between germline ends came to 16 bases. In germline, CDR1 is MDHEN, CDR2 SYDVKM. The CDR3 is made up of 15 amino acids. This CDR3 reads CASTQRTAYTDTQYF. DNA of the CDR3: TGTGCCAGCACCCAAAGGACAGCTTACACAGATACGCAGTATTTT.

This clonotype was counted ten times or more. The V call is TRBV4-1, the J call TRBJ1-5, with 8 nucleotides matching TRBD1. Germline CDR1 is MGHRA and CDR2 is YSYEKL. The length of the CDR3 is 15 residues. With V trimmed by 2 bases and J by 4 bases, 4 bases remained unmatched. In DNA form, the CDR3 reads TGCGCCAGCAGCCAACGGACAGGGATAAATCAGCCCCAGCATTTT. Translating it yields CASSQRTGINQPQHF.

This clonotype has a count of ten or more. The V gene is TRBV10-3, the J gene TRBJ1-5, with 9 bases matching TRBD1. CDR3 length equals 16 residues. The germline V gene encodes CDR1 ENHRY and CDR2 SYGVKD. The junction had 6 bases not matched to a gene; V was cut back by 0 bases and J by 6 bases. The CDR3 sequence: CAISESGTGNGQPQHF. CDR3 DNA: TGTGCCATCAGTGAGTCCGGGACAGGGAACGGTCAGCCCCAGCATTTT.

This clonotype was seen ten or more times. This chain uses TRBV7-2 with TRBJ2-7, with unresolved D. The CDR3 spans 12 residues. V lost 2 bases and J lost 0, with 2 bases in between. Germline assignment: CDR1 SGHTA and CDR2 FQGNSA. This CDR3 reads CASSLNSYEQYF. The CDR3 coding sequence is TGTGCCAGCAGCTTAAACTCCTACGAGCAGTACTTC.

This chain connects TRBV18 to TRBJ2-6; D perhaps matches TRBD2 (6 bases). CDR1 and CDR2 from the germline V gene are KGHSH and LQKENI. Trimming left V 3 bases short and J 0 bases short, with 9 bases between. The CDR3 is 16 residues long. The CDR3 nucleotides read TGTGCCAGCTCACCGGGACTGCACTCTGGGGCCAACGTCCTGACTTTC. Amino acid sequence: CASSPGLHSGANVLTF.

V is TRBV5-8 and J is TRBJ2-2; no clear D. CDR1 and CDR2 from the germline V gene are SGHTS and YDEGEE. CDR3 length: 14 amino acids. Trimming removed 0 bases from V and 6 bases from J, with 9 bases in between. CDR3 coding DNA: TGTGCCAGCAGCTTGGATCAGGTCCCCGGGGAGCTGTTTTTT. It encodes CASSLDQVPGELFF.

This clonotype has ten or more counts. J is TRBJ2-1 and V is TRBV20-1, with 10 positions matching TRBD2. The CDR3 has 16 residues. Germline trimming cut 3 bases from V and 0 bases from J; bases unmatched to any gene: 5. Germline lookup yields CDR1 DFQATT and CDR2 SNEGSKA (reference sequence). CDR3: CSASWASGSSYNEQFF. The CDR3 DNA follows: TGCAGTGCTAGCTGGGCTAGCGGGAGCTCCTACAATGAGCAGTTCTTC.

This clonotype has more than one count but fewer than ten. This chain connects TRBV15 to TRBJ1-3; D is ambiguous. The CDR3 contains 15 residues. Between the trimmed V and J ends, which lost 0 bases and 3 bases, there was a span of 9 bases. Germline V gene sequence: CDR1 LNHNV, CDR2 YYDKDF (reference sequence). The CDR3 sequence: CATSRDLLHGNTIYF. CDR3 bases: TGTGCCACCAGCAGAGATCTCCTACATGGAAACACCATATATTTT.

The chain is built from TRBV6-6 and TRBJ2-1; a possible D gene is TRBD2 (7 bases). Trimming shortened V by 0 bases and J by 2 bases, and 11 bases separated the two germline ends. Germline V lookup: CDR1 MNHNY, CDR2 SVGAGI (reference sequence). The CDR3 is 16 residues long. This CDR3 is CASSYSGGPAYNEQFF. CDR3 in DNA: TGTGCCAGCAGTTACTCGGGGGGGCCAGCCTACAATGAGCAGTTCTTC.

Comments on this clonotype: A read error is possible here, since a much larger clone lies one base away. The gene calls are TRBV20-1 and TRBJ2-4; 7 nucleotides agree with TRBD1. Germline CDR1 reads DFQATT; CDR2 reads SNEGSKA (reference sequence). The CDR3 extends over 15 amino acids. After removal of 8 bases from V and 0 bases from J, the junction contained 10 bases not matched to a gene. CDR3 sequence: CSTRGQQLAKNIQYF. DNA for the CDR3: TGCAGTACCAGGGGACAGCAACTAGCCAAAAACATTCAGTACTTC.

This clonotype was counted many times. The chain combines TRBV20-1 with TRBJ1-5; D is undetermined. The germline V gene encodes CDR1 DFQATT and CDR2 SNEGSKA (reference sequence). V was trimmed by 3 bases and J by 0 bases, leaving 9 bases between them. The CDR3 loop spans 14 amino acids. In nucleotides, the CDR3 is TGCAGTGCTAGTAGTCCTATTAGCAATCAGCCCCAGCATTTT. Translated: CSASSPISNQPQHF.

This clonotype occurred a few times. A read error may be the cause here, since a much bigger clone is one base away. The final CDR3 position lacks the conserved phenylalanine or tryptophan, pointing to a likely read error. The genes are TRBV11-1 and TRBJ1-1, with D tentatively TRBD1 (5 bases). The CDR3 sequence is 13 residues long. V lost 0 bases to trimming and J lost 7 bases, with 9 bases between them. Germline CDR1 is SGHAT and CDR2 is FQDESV (reference sequence). The CDR3 loop is CASSLARGSEAFL. Written as DNA, the CDR3 is TGTGCCAGCAGCTTAGCGCGGGGCAGTGAAGCTTTCCTT.